These 3 T cell receptor beta chains were sequenced from one sample in a study of T cells in Graves' hyperthyroidism and ophthalmopathy. RNA transcripts were the template for amplifying TCR beta CDR3 regions. During a first-round RT-PCR of the TCR CDR3, the HTBI primer set was used. One entry per CDR3 protein results from TCRdb running MiXCR on the multiplex PCR reads. The data contain 450,000 to 700,000 distinct CDR3 sequences, around 45% of them seen just once; the ten biggest clones take up around 17%. The sample was peripheral blood or thyroid tissue (not recorded which). The receptors come from an adult woman with Graves' disease, either hyperthyroidism or ophthalmopathy (not recorded which).

This clonotype was recorded at least ten times. CDR3 nucleotides: TGTGCCAGCAGTTACGCGGGGGGAGTGAAAGAGACCCAGTACTTC. As protein: CASSYAGGVKETQYF. The V call is TRBV6-5, the J call TRBJ2-5; 8 bases align to TRBD2. Germline V gene lookup returns CDR1 MNHEY and CDR2 SVGAGI. J lost 3 bases, V lost 2 bases, and 5 bases had no gene match. The CDR3 is made up of 15 amino acids.

This chain uses TRBV7-9 with TRBJ2-5, with 12 bases lining up with TRBD2. CDR1 and CDR2 (germline): SEHNR, FQNEAQ (reference sequence). This CDR3 spans 17 amino acids. V shed 2 bases, J shed 8 bases, and the junction held 12 bases outside the gene matches. The CDR3, as DNA: TGTGCCAGCAGCTTAATCACTAGCGGGAGGATCGGAGCTACCCAGTACTTC. As protein: CASSLITSGRIGATQYF.

This clonotype was observed many times. The V and J genes are TRBV6-5 and TRBJ2-7; possibly TRBD1 or TRBD2 for D (5 bases each). Between the trimmed V and J ends, which lost 7 bases and 5 bases, there was a span of 9 bases. This CDR3 is 11 amino acids long. Germline CDR1 is MNHEY and CDR2 is SVGAGI. The CDR3 is CASTRDHEQYF. The CDR3 nucleotides are TGTGCCAGCACAAGGGACCACGAGCAGTACTTC.